A selection of T cell receptor beta chains follows, all from one sample in a study of blood T cell repertoires in COVID-19. Using immunoSEQ multiplex PCR, the repertoire was profiled, and TCRdb retains in-frame clones only, with some absent. Of 100,000 to 150,000 clones listed, about 85% are singletons. Source material: peripheral blood. These receptors were obtained from a man aged 80 or over with active or convalescent COVID-19. The CDR3 runs from the conserved cysteine through the conserved F or W. The D gene is left open where the match is weak. Clone size appears in some rows only: once, few, many, or a class for an expanded clone.

clone_size: .; j_call: TRBJ1-2; d_call: .; v_call: TRBV29-1; cdr3_aa: CSALGGDYGYTF; cdr3_nt: TGCAGCGCCCTAGGGGGGGACTATGGCTACACCTTC
clone_size: .; j_call: TRBJ1-2; d_call: .; v_call: TRBV27; cdr3_aa: CASSPHLRAITSNYGYTF; cdr3_nt: TGTGCCAGCAGTCCCCATCTCCGCGCAATAACCTCTAACTATGGCTACACCTTC
clone_size: .; j_call: TRBJ2-7; d_call: .; v_call: TRBV27; cdr3_aa: CASQFIVGRGYEQYF; cdr3_nt: TGTGCCAGCCAGTTTATTGTGGGGCGGGGTTACGAGCAGTACTTC
clone_size: .; j_call: TRBJ2-7; d_call: .; v_call: TRBV28; cdr3_aa: CASSQSRADKLREQYF; cdr3_nt: TGTGCCAGCAGCCAAAGCAGGGCAGACAAACTAAGGGAGCAGTACTTC
clone_size: few; j_call: TRBJ1-1; d_call: TRBD1; v_call: TRBV7-9; cdr3_aa: CASSFDRGFPDLAEAFF; cdr3_nt: TGTGCCAGCAGCTTCGACAGGGGTTTCCCCGATTTGGCTGAAGCTTTCTTT
clone_size: .; j_call: TRBJ2-7; d_call: TRBD1; v_call: TRBV2; cdr3_aa: CASSDNRGSHEQYF; cdr3_nt: TGTGCCAGCAGTGATAACAGGGGATCCCACGAGCAGTACTTC
clone_size: .; j_call: TRBJ2-2; d_call: TRBD2; v_call: TRBV2; cdr3_aa: CASSRRLAGANTGELFF; cdr3_nt: TGTGCCAGCAGTCGACGACTAGCGGGGGCCAACACCGGGGAGCTGTTTTTT
clone_size: .; j_call: TRBJ2-5; d_call: .; v_call: TRBV4-2; cdr3_aa: CASSQEGAKETQYF; cdr3_nt: TGTGCCAGCAGCCAAGAGGGGGCTAAAGAGACCCAGTACTTC
clone_size: .; j_call: TRBJ2-3; d_call: TRBD2; v_call: TRBV5-1; cdr3_aa: CASSSSNLAGADTQYF; cdr3_nt: TGCGCCAGCAGCTCCTCAAACCTCGCGGGGGCAGATACGCAGTATTTT
clone_size: .; j_call: TRBJ2-5; d_call: TRBD2; v_call: TRBV6-2/TRBV6-3; cdr3_aa: CASSYAKRSGLAGSQETQYF; cdr3_nt: TGTGCCAGCAGTTACGCCAAAAGGTCGGGACTAGCGGGAAGCCAAGAGACCCAGTACTTC
clone_size: .; j_call: TRBJ2-5; d_call: .; v_call: TRBV11-2; cdr3_aa: CASSLGDGEETQYF; cdr3_nt: TGTGCCAGCAGCTTAGGTGATGGAGAAGAGACCCAGTACTTC
clone_size: once; j_call: TRBJ2-7; d_call: .; v_call: TRBV14; cdr3_aa: CASSQDLGAVYEQYF; cdr3_nt: TGTGCCAGCAGCCAAGATCTGGGGGCAGTTTACGAGCAGTACTTC
clone_size: .; j_call: TRBJ2-2; d_call: .; v_call: TRBV10-3; cdr3_aa: CAISNLAGELFF; cdr3_nt: TGTGCCATCAGTAACCTAGCCGGGGAGCTGTTTTTT
clone_size: .; j_call: TRBJ2-1; d_call: TRBD1; v_call: TRBV10-3; cdr3_aa: CAIRTGGLNNEQFF; cdr3_nt: TGTGCCATCAGAACAGGGGGGCTAAACAATGAGCAGTTCTTC
clone_size: .; j_call: TRBJ1-4; d_call: TRBD1; v_call: TRBV5-1; cdr3_aa: CASSVHRGDEKLFF; cdr3_nt: TGCGCCAGCAGCGTTCACAGGGGGGATGAAAAACTGTTTTTT
clone_size: few; j_call: TRBJ2-5; d_call: .; v_call: TRBV18; cdr3_aa: CASSAGSQETQYF; cdr3_nt: TGTGCCAGCTCCGCGGGGAGCCAAGAGACCCAGTACTTC
clone_size: .; j_call: TRBJ2-7; d_call: .; v_call: TRBV7-8; cdr3_aa: CASSLATRGTYEQYF; cdr3_nt: TGTGCCAGCAGCTTAGCGACCCGGGGGACCTACGAGCAGTACTTC
clone_size: .; j_call: TRBJ2-7; d_call: TRBD2; v_call: TRBV5-4; cdr3_aa: CASSSILLAGGPNEQYF; cdr3_nt: TGTGCCAGCAGCTCAATCCTACTAGCGGGAGGGCCCAACGAGCAGTACTTC
clone_size: once; j_call: TRBJ2-1; d_call: .; v_call: TRBV5-1; cdr3_aa: CASSKQGDNEQFF; cdr3_nt: TGCGCCAGCAGCAAACAGGGTGACAATGAGCAGTTCTTC
clone_size: .; j_call: TRBJ1-1; d_call: TRBD1; v_call: TRBV20-1; cdr3_aa: CSAGQGGGAFF; cdr3_nt: TGCAGTGCTGGACAGGGTGGTGGAGCTTTCTTT
clone_size: once; j_call: TRBJ2-1; d_call: TRBD1; v_call: TRBV7-9; cdr3_aa: CASRRSGTGAYNEQFF; cdr3_nt: TGTGCCAGCAGGCGCTCCGGGACAGGGGCCTACAATGAGCAGTTCTTC
clone_size: once; j_call: TRBJ2-7; d_call: .; v_call: TRBV2; cdr3_aa: CASSSPDRKRTYEQYF; cdr3_nt: TGTGCCAGCAGCAGCCCCGACAGGAAGCGAACCTACGAGCAGTACTTC
clone_size: .; j_call: TRBJ1-5; d_call: TRBD1; v_call: TRBV27; cdr3_aa: CASSAGTGKYQPQHF; cdr3_nt: TGTGCCAGCAGTGCCGGGACAGGAAAGTATCAGCCCCAGCATTTT
clone_size: .; j_call: TRBJ2-7; d_call: TRBD2; v_call: TRBV7-3; cdr3_aa: CASSLLAGVSEQYF; cdr3_nt: TGTGCCAGCAGCTTGCTAGCGGGAGTCAGCGAGCAGTACTTC
clone_size: .; j_call: TRBJ2-7; d_call: TRBD1; v_call: TRBV4-2; cdr3_aa: CASSPNRGAPYEQYF; cdr3_nt: TGTGCCAGCAGCCCAAACAGGGGCGCTCCCTACGAGCAGTACTTC
clone_size: .; j_call: TRBJ2-5; d_call: .; v_call: TRBV4-1; cdr3_aa: CASSQDYGVAKTQYF; cdr3_nt: TGCGCCAGCAGCCAAGATTATGGGGTAGCGAAGACCCAGTACTTC
clone_size: .; j_call: TRBJ2-7; d_call: TRBD1; v_call: TRBV10-3; cdr3_aa: CAIRIDREGSYEQYF; cdr3_nt: TGTGCCATCAGAATAGACAGGGAAGGCTCCTACGAGCAGTACTTC
clone_size: .; j_call: TRBJ1-6; d_call: .; v_call: TRBV4-2; cdr3_aa: CASSQNRDTYWSSYNSPLHF; cdr3_nt: TGTGCCAGCAGCCAAAACCGGGACACTTATTGGAGCTCCTATAATTCACCCCTCCACTTT
clone_size: .; j_call: TRBJ1-2; d_call: .; v_call: TRBV20-1; cdr3_aa: CSAGTKGYTF; cdr3_nt: TGCAGTGCCGGAACTAAAGGCTACACCTTC
clone_size: .; j_call: TRBJ2-1; d_call: TRBD1; v_call: TRBV5-1; cdr3_aa: CASSSGGNYNEQFF; cdr3_nt: TGCGCCAGCAGCTCAGGGGGAAACTACAATGAGCAGTTCTTC
clone_size: .; j_call: TRBJ2-2; d_call: .; v_call: TRBV9; cdr3_aa: CASSERGTTFTGELFF; cdr3_nt: TGTGCCAGCAGCGAGAGGGGGACAACTTTCACCGGGGAGCTGTTTTTT
clone_size: .; j_call: TRBJ2-5; d_call: TRBD2; v_call: TRBV3-1/TRBV3-2; cdr3_aa: CASSPPVLAGRGETQYF; cdr3_nt: TGTGCCAGCAGCCCGCCCGTGCTAGCGGGGCGAGGAGAGACCCAGTACTTC
clone_size: .; j_call: TRBJ2-7; d_call: TRBD1; v_call: TRBV29-1; cdr3_aa: CSVGNRGSYEQYF; cdr3_nt: TGCAGCGTTGGGAACAGGGGTTCCTACGAGCAGTACTTC
clone_size: .; j_call: TRBJ1-6; d_call: TRBD1; v_call: TRBV5-4; cdr3_aa: CASSWATGARYNSPLHF; cdr3_nt: TGTGCCAGCAGCTGGGCTACAGGGGCGCGGTATAATTCACCCCTCCACTTT
clone_size: .; j_call: TRBJ2-1; d_call: TRBD1; v_call: TRBV10-2; cdr3_aa: CASTGGTASYNEQFF; cdr3_nt: TGCGCCAGCACCGGTGGGACAGCGTCCTACAATGAGCAGTTCTTC
clone_size: .; j_call: TRBJ2-1; d_call: .; v_call: TRBV5-1; cdr3_aa: CASQRAAYNEQFF; cdr3_nt: TGCGCCAGTCAGCGGGCTGCCTACAATGAGCAGTTCTTC
clone_size: .; j_call: TRBJ1-2; d_call: TRBD1; v_call: TRBV19; cdr3_aa: CASSHLAGQGSYGYTF; cdr3_nt: TGTGCCAGTAGTCACCTAGCAGGACAGGGAAGCTATGGCTACACCTTC
clone_size: .; j_call: TRBJ1-5; d_call: .; v_call: TRBV2; cdr3_aa: CASKKGGDQPQHF; cdr3_nt: TGTGCCAGCAAGAAGGGGGGGGATCAGCCCCAGCATTTT
clone_size: .; j_call: TRBJ1-1; d_call: .; v_call: TRBV3-1/TRBV3-2; cdr3_aa: CASSLRPSDTEAFF; cdr3_nt: TGTGCCAGCAGCCTCCGTCCCTCAGACACTGAAGCTTTCTTT
clone_size: once; j_call: TRBJ1-1; d_call: TRBD1; v_call: TRBV9; cdr3_aa: CASSVQGASAEAFF; cdr3_nt: TGTGCCAGCAGCGTGCAGGGGGCATCGGCTGAAGCTTTCTTT
clone_size: .; j_call: TRBJ2-5; d_call: .; v_call: TRBV5-1; cdr3_aa: CASSLEQTPRETQYF; cdr3_nt: TGCGCCAGCAGCTTGGAACAAACCCCCAGGGAGACCCAGTACTTC
clone_size: .; j_call: TRBJ1-2; d_call: .; v_call: TRBV11-1; cdr3_aa: CASSASSRGGYTF; cdr3_nt: TGTGCCAGCAGCGCATCCAGCAGGGGTGGCTACACCTTC
clone_size: .; j_call: TRBJ1-2; d_call: TRBD1; v_call: TRBV18; cdr3_aa: CASSPSIDREGGYTF; cdr3_nt: TGTGCCAGCTCACCGAGCATTGACAGGGAAGGGGGCTACACCTTC
clone_size: few; j_call: TRBJ2-3; d_call: TRBD2; v_call: TRBV5-1; cdr3_aa: CASSFGAGRATDTQYF; cdr3_nt: TGCGCCAGCAGCTTTGGGGCAGGGAGGGCTACAGATACGCAGTATTTT
clone_size: .; j_call: TRBJ1-1; d_call: .; v_call: TRBV5-1; cdr3_aa: CASAVNLGREAFF; cdr3_nt: TGCGCCAGCGCCGTGAATCTGGGCCGTGAAGCTTTCTTT
clone_size: .; j_call: TRBJ2-1; d_call: .; v_call: TRBV7-2; cdr3_aa: CASSLASLSGYNEQFF; cdr3_nt: TGTGCCAGCAGCTTAGCGAGCCTGTCCGGCTACAATGAGCAGTTCTTC
clone_size: few; j_call: TRBJ2-3; d_call: .; v_call: TRBV11-2; cdr3_aa: CASSLLLGVIDTQYF; cdr3_nt: TGTGCCAGCAGCCTTTTACTCGGGGTGATAGATACGCAGTATTTT
clone_size: once; j_call: TRBJ2-3; d_call: TRBD2; v_call: TRBV15; cdr3_aa: CATSRDLSGGTDTQYF; cdr3_nt: TGTGCCACCAGCAGAGATCTTAGCGGGGGCACAGATACGCAGTATTTT
clone_size: .; j_call: TRBJ2-7; d_call: .; v_call: TRBV4-3; cdr3_aa: CASSQGDKDYEQYF; cdr3_nt: TGCGCCAGCAGCCAAGGAGACAAGGACTACGAGCAGTACTTC
clone_size: once; j_call: TRBJ1-2; d_call: .; v_call: TRBV11-3; cdr3_aa: CASSLVQSGYTF; cdr3_nt: TGTGCCAGCAGCTTAGTCCAAAGCGGCTACACCTTC
clone_size: .; j_call: TRBJ2-5; d_call: TRBD1; v_call: TRBV7-2; cdr3_aa: CASSRRRTGGFGETQYF; cdr3_nt: TGTGCCAGCAGCCGTCGGAGGACAGGGGGCTTCGGAGAGACCCAGTACTTC
clone_size: .; j_call: TRBJ2-1; d_call: .; v_call: TRBV12-3/TRBV12-4; cdr3_aa: CASSLINNEQFF; cdr3_nt: TGTGCCAGCAGTTTAATCAACAATGAGCAGTTCTTC